This paragraph covers one TCR beta chain sequence. This entry comes from a study of blood T cell repertoires in COVID-19. Study-wide context: From T cells, B-cell-depleted T cells, or PBMCs came the material, which was cDNA or gDNA.

Germline loops: CDR1 GTSNPN, CDR2 SVGIG (reference sequence). CDR3 length: 12 residues. V gave up 5 bases and J gave up 4 bases, with 11 bases separating them. Method: immunoSEQ multiplex PCR; TCRdb's copy keeps in-frame clones and lacks some. Of 150,000 to 200,000 clones listed, more than 75% were seen once; the top ten hold roughly 6%. The sequenced sample was PBMCs or T cells enriched from blood (not recorded which). The chain recombines TRBV30 with TRBJ1-1; no clear D gene. This TCR came from a middle-aged man who had recovered from COVID-19. The CDR3 DNA reads TGTGCCTGGGGGAGATTCAGCACTGAAGCTTTCTTT. Translation gives CAWGRFSTEAFF.